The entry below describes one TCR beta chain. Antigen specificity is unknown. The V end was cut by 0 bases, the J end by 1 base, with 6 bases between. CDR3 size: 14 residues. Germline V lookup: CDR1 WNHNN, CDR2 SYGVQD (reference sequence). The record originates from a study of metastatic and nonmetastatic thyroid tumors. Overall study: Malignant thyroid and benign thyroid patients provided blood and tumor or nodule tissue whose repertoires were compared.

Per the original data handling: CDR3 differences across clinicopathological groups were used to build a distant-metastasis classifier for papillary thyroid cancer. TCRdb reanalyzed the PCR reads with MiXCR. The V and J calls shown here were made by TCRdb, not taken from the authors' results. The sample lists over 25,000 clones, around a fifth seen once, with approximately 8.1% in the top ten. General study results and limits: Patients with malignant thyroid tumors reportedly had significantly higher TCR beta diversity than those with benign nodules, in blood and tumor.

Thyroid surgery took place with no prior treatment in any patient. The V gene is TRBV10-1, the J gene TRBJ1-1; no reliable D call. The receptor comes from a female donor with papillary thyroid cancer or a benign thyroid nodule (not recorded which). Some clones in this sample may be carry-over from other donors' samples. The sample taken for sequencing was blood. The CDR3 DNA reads TGCGCCAGCAGTGAGTCACCGAAGAACACTGAAGCTTTCTTT. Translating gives CASSESPKNTEAFF.